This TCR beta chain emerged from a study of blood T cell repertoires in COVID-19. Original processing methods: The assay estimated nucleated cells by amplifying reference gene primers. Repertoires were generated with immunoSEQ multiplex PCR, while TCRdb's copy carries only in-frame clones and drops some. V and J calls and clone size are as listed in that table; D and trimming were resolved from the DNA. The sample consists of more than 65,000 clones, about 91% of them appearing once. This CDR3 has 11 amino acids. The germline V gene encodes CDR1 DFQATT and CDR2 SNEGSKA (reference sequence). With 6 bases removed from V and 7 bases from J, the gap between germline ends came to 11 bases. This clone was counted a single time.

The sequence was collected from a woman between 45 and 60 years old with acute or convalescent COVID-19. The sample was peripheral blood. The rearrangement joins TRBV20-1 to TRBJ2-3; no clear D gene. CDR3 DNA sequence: TGCAGTGCGTCTAAGCAAAATACGCAGTATTTT. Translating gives CSASKQNTQYF.